Listed below are T cell receptor beta chains from one sample, sequenced in a study of T-cell memory formation after mild COVID-19. TCRdb redid the calling of the 5' RACE reads with MiXCR, one entry per CDR3 protein. The table includes about 310,000 distinct CDR3 sequences, roughly 21% detected once. What was sequenced was PBMCs or a T cell subset sorted from them (not recorded which). The receptor source for this set is a man aged 18-30 years who had mild COVID-19 (a few samples of this study predate the infection). Cell type and time point are not known. Each CDR3 is given with its conserved first and last residue. The size entry is marked missing in some rows and otherwise reads once, few, many or a size class.

V,size,J,CDR3
TRBV7-9,few,TRBJ2-5,CASSLIQGETQYF
TRBV4-3,.,TRBJ1-2,CASSQDPRTPAYGYTF
TRBV18,.,TRBJ2-7,CASSPPGLAGGRTYEQYF
TRBV5-5,few,TRBJ2-7,CASSLRAYEQYF
TRBV28,.,TRBJ2-5,CASTSGDPRETQYF
TRBV6-1,.,TRBJ2-3,CASRRAPEVADTQYF
TRBV7-2,.,TRBJ1-4,CASARGRVAEKLFF
TRBV20-1,few,TRBJ2-1,CSAYSASGAYNEQFF
TRBV7-2,many,TRBJ2-1,CASSLWGTSGGNEQFF
TRBV7-9,.,TRBJ2-7,CASSPARTSYEQYF
TRBV4-3,few,TRBJ2-2,CASSQDSRATSGDTGELFF
TRBV11-2,few,TRBJ1-5,CASSQGQGGNQPQHF
TRBV5-1,few,TRBJ2-2,CASSSIPGQGGTGELFF
TRBV7-2,few,TRBJ1-4,CASSLGLVGGFNEKLFF
TRBV5-1,.,TRBJ2-3,CASSLEPLPDTQYF
TRBV5-1,.,TRBJ1-4,CASSYLTVNEKLFF
TRBV7-2,few,TRBJ2-5,CASSLDPRETQYF
TRBV10-3,.,TRBJ2-2,CAISEAVPGELFF
TRBV7-2,.,TRBJ2-4,CASSFPLGDPKNIQYF
TRBV10-3,few,TRBJ2-5,CAISESLLANQETQYF
TRBV12-3/TRBV12-4,few,TRBJ2-7,CASRLGKMGSEQYF
TRBV4-2,few,TRBJ2-5,CASSQDLLGETQYF
TRBV5-1,many,TRBJ2-3,CASSLTGPIGDTQYF
TRBV5-1,.,TRBJ2-1,CASSLAPAGGTYNEQFF